This T cell receptor beta chain was retrieved from a study of blood T cells in healthy people across ages. Germline values: CDR1 SNHLY, CDR2 FYNNEI. The CDR3 runs 14 residues. The germline V and J ends were trimmed by 2 bases and 4 bases, with 10 bases remaining between them. The use of a sample-barcoded 5' primer and a J-beta primer mix characterized a second PCR of 7 to 11 cycles. Tags on each cDNA molecule came from a template-switch adaptor with 12 random nucleotides. From the 5' RACE reads, TCRdb called clonotypes with MiXCR, one entry per CDR3 protein. The top ten hold under 15% of the sample, which has 700,000 to 850,000 distinct CDR3 sequences, approximately 35% seen once.

This TCR came from a man aged 18 to 30 in good health. The rearrangement uses TRBV2 and TRBJ2-3; a possible D gene is TRBD2 (6 bases). Material for sequencing was blood. CDR3 residues: CASSEWRGADTQYF. The CDR3 nucleotides read TGTGCCAGCAGTGAATGGCGGGGTGCAGATACGCAGTATTTT.